This passage covers 27 T cell receptor beta chains from one sample sequenced in a study of molecular identifiers for immune sequencing clone quantification. TCRdb reanalysed the PCR reads using MiXCR and keeps one entry per CDR3 protein. The table includes 90,000 or so distinct CDR3 sequences, under 25% detected once. The sample was naive CD8+ T cells from blood, with Jurkat cell RNA spiked in. Regarding subset: FACS-sorted CD8+CD4-CCR7+CD45RA+ naive T cells. Receptors were obtained from a human donor in good health. Some libraries in this study had Jurkat cell RNA spiked in.

As regards this clonotype: A much more abundant neighbour one base away suggests this may be a read error. The chain is built from TRBV5-1 and TRBJ2-7; perhaps TRBD2 as D (6 bases). Germline CDR1 and CDR2: SGHRS and YFSETQ. The V end was cut by 7 bases, the J end by 6 bases, with 17 bases between. The CDR3 spans 13 residues. The CDR3 coding sequence is TGCGCCAGCGCGGTGGGAGCGGGTTCCGAGCAGTACTTC. Protein product: CASAVGAGSEQYF. The full variable domain, rest sourced from reference TRBV5-1 and TRBJ2-7, is KAGVTQTPRYLIKTRGQQVTLSCSPISGHRSVSWYQQTPGQGLQFLFEYFSETQRNKGNFPGRFSGRQFSNSRSEMNVSTLELGDSALYLCASAVGAGSEQYFGPGTRLTVT.

In regard to this clonotype: Mismatch with germline at one junction end may stem from a read error. V usage is TRBV6-5 and J usage is TRBJ1-5; the D is unclear. The CDR3 is 13 residues long. Germline CDR1 is MNHEY and CDR2 is SVGAGI. CDR3 DNA sequence: TGTGCCGGCAGTTACTCGAGCGGGCAGCCCCAGCATTTT. As protein: CAGSYSSGQPQHF.

As regards this clonotype: The junction departs from germline at one end; a sequencing error may be responsible. CDR3 in amino acids: CSARGLAGQEIQYF. Written as DNA, the CDR3 is TGCAGTGCTAGGGGACTAGCGGGCCAAGAGATCCAGTACTTC. The V and J genes are TRBV20-1 and TRBJ2-5; the match to TRBD2 covers 12 bases. The CDR3 has 14 residues. Germline CDR1 is DFQATT and CDR2 is SNEGSKA (reference sequence).

This clonotype came up many times. The chain uses TRBV7-9 and TRBJ2-1; 8 bases match TRBD2. CDR1 and CDR2 (germline): SEHNR, FQNEAQ (reference sequence). J lost 9 bases, V lost 3 bases, and 7 bases had no gene match. CDR3 length: 14 residues. The CDR3 nucleotides are TGTGCCAGCAGCTTCCCGGTGCTAGCGGGTGAGCAGTTCTTC. Translated: CASSFPVLAGEQFF.

In the case of this clonotype: A much more abundant neighbour one base away suggests this may be a read error. CDR3 in amino acids: CAGSFRIETQYF. CDR3 coding DNA: TGTGCCGGCAGTTTTCGCATAGAGACCCAGTACTTC. The chain recombines TRBV12-3 or TRBV12-4 with TRBJ2-5; D gene unclear. The CDR3 extends over 12 amino acids.

The sample holds a few counts of this clonotype. This chain links TRBV12-3 or TRBV12-4 with TRBJ2-1; D possibly uses TRBD1 or TRBD2 (5 bases each). V was cut by 1 base and J by 1 base, with 11 bases left in between. This CDR3 has 16 residues. The CDR3 loop reads CASSLGGPGSYNEQFF. The CDR3 nucleotides read TGTGCCAGCAGTTTAGGGGGCCCGGGGTCCTACAATGAGCAGTTCTTC.

This chain connects TRBV6-2 or TRBV6-3 to TRBJ2-2; the D gene is possibly TRBD1 (5 bases). Trimming stripped 7 bases from V and 4 bases from J, with 13 bases between. The CDR3 covers 14 residues. CDR1 is MNHEY, CDR2 SVGEGT, per germline. CDR3 sequence reads: CASNLMGPTGELFF. The CDR3, as DNA: TGTGCCAGCAACCTTATGGGGCCCACCGGGGAGCTGTTTTTT.

This clonotype was picked up many times. The chain carries TRBV29-1 and TRBJ2-3; 9 bases align to TRBD2. The germline gives CDR1 SQVTM, CDR2 ANQGSEA. Trimming cost V 4 bases and J 3 bases; bases outside gene matches: 17. CDR3 length: 18 residues. This CDR3 reads CSVVVLAGGRDGTDTQYF. DNA for the CDR3: TGCAGCGTTGTGGTACTCGCGGGAGGGAGGGACGGAACAGATACGCAGTATTTT.

A word on this clonotype: A single base separates this from a much larger clone, so it may be a read error. V usage is TRBV11-2 and J usage is TRBJ1-2, with a tentative D call TRBD1 (5 bases). This CDR3 has 17 residues. Germline CDR1 SGHAT, CDR2 FQNNGV. The germline V and J ends were trimmed by 5 bases and 3 bases, with 22 bases remaining between them. CDR3 residues: CASSTPRAGRDDYGYTF. The CDR3 DNA sequence: TGTGCCAGCAGCACGCCCAGGGCAGGGCGAGATGACTATGGCTACACCTTC.

In regard to this clonotype: A much larger clone differs by one base, so this may be a read error. The chain couples TRBV6-2 or TRBV6-3 to TRBJ1-5; unclear D gene. This CDR3 region has 12 residues. Germline CDR1 MNHEY, CDR2 SVGEGT. This CDR3 reads CAGSYEGQPQHF. CDR3 in DNA: TGTGCCGGCAGTTACGAGGGTCAGCCCCAGCATTTT.

This clonotype was picked up one time. The chain is built from TRBV27 and TRBJ2-1; D unclear. CDR1 and CDR2 (germline): MNHEY, SMNVEV (reference sequence). The CDR3 runs 16 residues. The V and J ends lost 5 bases and 0 bases respectively, with 14 bases between them. The CDR3 loop is CASSPNTVSSYNEQFF. The DNA of the CDR3 is TGTGCCAGCAGTCCTAATACGGTGAGCTCCTACAATGAGCAGTTCTTC.

The V call is TRBV12-5, the J call TRBJ2-2; D remains ambiguous. V lost 5 bases and J 8 bases, leaving 12 bases between the germline ends. Germline values: CDR1 LGHNT, CDR2 FRNRAP. This CDR3 region has 13 residues. The CDR3 here is CASGPRLGGELFF. CDR3 DNA sequence: TGTGCTAGTGGTCCACGGTTGGGTGGGGAGCTGTTTTTT.

This clonotype appeared many times. The gene calls are TRBV29-1 and TRBJ2-1; TRBD2 is a possible D gene (6 bases). Trimming took 6 bases from V and 7 from J, leaving 7 bases between them. The CDR3 has 10 residues. Germline V CDR1 and CDR2: SQVTM, ANQGSEA. CDR3 bases: TGCAGCGTGGGAGGAAATGAGCAGTTCTTC. Residues: CSVGGNEQFF.

This clonotype has ten or more counts. The genes are TRBV20-1 and TRBJ2-5, with TRBD2 matching 13 bases. Trimming removed 5 bases from V and 0 bases from J; junction bases left unmatched: 6. The CDR3 extends over 16 amino acids. Per the germline V gene, CDR1 is DFQATT and CDR2 is SNEGSKA (reference sequence). The CDR3: CSAYRLAGGYQETQYF. The CDR3 DNA reads as TGCAGTGCTTACCGACTAGCGGGGGGCTACCAAGAGACCCAGTACTTC.

This clonotype has ten or more counts. The V gene is TRBV12-3 or TRBV12-4, the J gene TRBJ1-6; 7 nucleotides agree with TRBD1. CDR3 length: 15 residues. The V gene end was trimmed by 2 bases and the J gene end by 9 bases; junction bases not matched to a gene: 7. In nucleotides, the CDR3 is TGTGCCAGCAGTTTATCCGACAGGGCGGTTTCACCCCTCCACTTT. It yields the protein CASSLSDRAVSPLHF.

For this clonotype: A single base separates this from a much larger clone, so it may be a read error. V and J are TRBV5-6 and TRBJ2-5; 12 nucleotides line up with TRBD2. This CDR3 region has 17 residues. The germline CDR1 and CDR2 sequences are SGHDT and YYEEEE. The CDR3 sequence: CASRLSTSGGYQETQYF. The CDR3 nucleotides read TGTGCCAGCCGCTTGTCCACTAGCGGGGGGTACCAAGAGACCCAGTACTTC.

This clonotype was seen many times. J is TRBJ2-7 and V is TRBV21-1; the table assigns TRBD1, which was not confirmed against the DNA. TRBV21-1 is termed a pseudogene. CDR3 size: 16 residues. The CDR3 bases are TGTGCCAGCAGCAAAGTAGACCGACAGGCCAACTACGAGCAGTACTTC. Protein sequence: CASSKVDRQANYEQYF.

The chain uses TRBV3-1 and TRBJ2-5; 10 bases align to TRBD2. Germline assignment: CDR1 LGHDT and CDR2 YNNKEL (reference sequence). Germline trimming cut 7 bases from V and 3 bases from J; bases unmatched to any gene: 14. CDR3 length: 17 residues. CDR3 in DNA: TGTGCCAGCACCCCGGGAGTCGGGCTAGCGGGAGAAGAGACCCAGTACTTC. Its protein product is CASTPGVGLAGEETQYF.

This clonotype has at least ten counts. This chain uses TRBV4-3 with TRBJ1-1; D is unresolved. V lost 0 bases and J 2 bases, leaving 10 bases between the germline ends. This CDR3 is built from 15 residues. CDR1 is LGHNA, CDR2 YSLEER, per germline. CDR3 sequence: CASSQEGGLNTEAFF. The CDR3 DNA reads as TGCGCCAGCAGCCAAGAAGGAGGGTTAAACACTGAAGCTTTCTTT.

Only a few counts were recorded for this clonotype. The V gene is TRBV7-9, the J gene TRBJ1-1; possible D gene TRBD1, 5 bases. Per germline, CDR1 SEHNR and CDR2 FQNEAQ (reference sequence). With 8 bases removed from V and 1 base from J, the gap between germline ends came to 17 bases. CDR3 length: 15 residues. CDR3 loop: CASSRRGVKNTEAFF. For the CDR3, the DNA is TGTGCCAGCTCCCGAAGAGGGGTTAAGAACACTGAAGCTTTCTTT.

This clonotype came up many times. V and J are TRBV7-9 and TRBJ2-7; 10 positions match TRBD1. Trimming at V came to 1 base and at J to 3 bases, leaving 12 bases not matched to a gene. The CDR3 loop spans 18 amino acids. The germline V gene encodes CDR1 SEHNR and CDR2 FQNEAQ (reference sequence). Here the CDR3 reads CASSLGTGGLIPVYEQYF. CDR3 nucleotides: TGTGCCAGCAGCTTAGGGACAGGGGGGCTCATCCCAGTCTACGAGCAGTACTTC.

Ten or more counts support this clonotype. The chain recombines TRBV5-1 with TRBJ2-3, with 8 bases matching TRBD2. Germline CDR1 is SGHRS and CDR2 is YFSETQ. The CDR3 loop spans 15 amino acids. J gave up 2 bases and V 2 bases, and 4 bases lay outside the gene matches. CDR3 amino acids: CASSFLTSVTDTQYF. The CDR3 DNA reads as TGCGCCAGCAGCTTTCTGACTAGCGTCACAGATACGCAGTATTTT.

This clonotype was recorded at least ten times. The CDR3 coding sequence is TGTGCCAGCAGTTACTCGGCCGGGAGCTCCTACGAGCAGTACTTC. Translated: CASSYSAGSSYEQYF. This rearrangement joins TRBV6-5 to TRBJ2-7, with a possible D match to TRBD2 (6 bases). The length of the CDR3 is 15 residues. Trimming left V 0 bases short and J 0 bases short, with 9 bases between. Germline-derived CDR1 and CDR2 are MNHEY and SVGAGI.

Remarks on this clonotype: A single base separates this from a much larger clone, so it may be a read error. The CDR3 loop is CAWSPGSYQPQHF. The CDR3 DNA follows: TGTGCCTGGAGTCCCGGGTCTTATCAGCCCCAGCATTTT. The rearrangement uses TRBV30 and TRBJ1-5; D gene ambiguous. This CDR3 region has 13 residues. From germline, CDR1 is GTSNPN and CDR2 SVGIG (reference sequence). Trimming cost V 2 bases and J 5 bases, with 10 bases left between them.

In the case of this clonotype: A much more abundant neighbour one base away suggests this may be a read error. The chain has TRBV28 and TRBJ2-7; D assignment may be TRBD1 or TRBD2 (5 bases each). The CDR3 contains 14 residues. V was trimmed by 3 bases and J by 3 bases, leaving 12 bases between them. Germline assignment: CDR1 MDHEN and CDR2 SYDVKM. For the CDR3, the DNA is TGTGCCAGCAGTTTGTGGGGACGGGGCTACGAGCAGTACTTC. This translates into CASSLWGRGYEQYF.

As to this clonotype: This may arise from a read error, as a much more abundant clone is one base away. CDR3 nucleotide sequence: TGTGCCAGCAGCCCGCCTAGGATGAGCACTGAAGCTTTCTTT. Its protein is CASSPPRMSTEAFF. The chain joins TRBV13 to TRBJ1-1; no reliable D call. V was shortened by 5 bases and J by 4 bases, with 14 bases between the two germline ends. CDR3 length equals 14 residues. The germline V gene has CDR1 PRHDT and CDR2 FYEKMQ (reference sequence).

There are a few counts of this clonotype. The J gene is TRBJ2-5, the V gene TRBV3-1, with D uncertain. V lost 1 base to trimming and J lost 0 bases, with 6 bases between them. Germline CDR1 is LGHDT and CDR2 is YNNKEL (reference sequence). This CDR3 is 14 amino acids long. The CDR3 DNA reads as TGTGCCAGCAGCCAAGCGCCTAACCAAGAGACCCAGTACTTC. Protein product: CASSQAPNQETQYF.